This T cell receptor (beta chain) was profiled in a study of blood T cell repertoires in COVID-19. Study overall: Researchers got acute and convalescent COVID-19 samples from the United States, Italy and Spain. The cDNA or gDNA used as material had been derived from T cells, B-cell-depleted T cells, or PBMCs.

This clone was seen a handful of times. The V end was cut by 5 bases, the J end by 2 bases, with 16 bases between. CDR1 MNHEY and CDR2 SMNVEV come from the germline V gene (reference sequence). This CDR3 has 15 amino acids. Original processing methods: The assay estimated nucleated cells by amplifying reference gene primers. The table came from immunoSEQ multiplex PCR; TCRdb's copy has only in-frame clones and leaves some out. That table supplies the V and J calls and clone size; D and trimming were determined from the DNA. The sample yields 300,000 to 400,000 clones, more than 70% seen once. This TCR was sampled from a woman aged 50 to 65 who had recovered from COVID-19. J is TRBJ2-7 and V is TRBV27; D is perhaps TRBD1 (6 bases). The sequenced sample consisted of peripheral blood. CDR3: CASSRPGTRAYEQYF. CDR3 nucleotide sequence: TGTGCCAGCAGTCGCCCCGGGACACGAGCCTACGAGCAGTACTTC.